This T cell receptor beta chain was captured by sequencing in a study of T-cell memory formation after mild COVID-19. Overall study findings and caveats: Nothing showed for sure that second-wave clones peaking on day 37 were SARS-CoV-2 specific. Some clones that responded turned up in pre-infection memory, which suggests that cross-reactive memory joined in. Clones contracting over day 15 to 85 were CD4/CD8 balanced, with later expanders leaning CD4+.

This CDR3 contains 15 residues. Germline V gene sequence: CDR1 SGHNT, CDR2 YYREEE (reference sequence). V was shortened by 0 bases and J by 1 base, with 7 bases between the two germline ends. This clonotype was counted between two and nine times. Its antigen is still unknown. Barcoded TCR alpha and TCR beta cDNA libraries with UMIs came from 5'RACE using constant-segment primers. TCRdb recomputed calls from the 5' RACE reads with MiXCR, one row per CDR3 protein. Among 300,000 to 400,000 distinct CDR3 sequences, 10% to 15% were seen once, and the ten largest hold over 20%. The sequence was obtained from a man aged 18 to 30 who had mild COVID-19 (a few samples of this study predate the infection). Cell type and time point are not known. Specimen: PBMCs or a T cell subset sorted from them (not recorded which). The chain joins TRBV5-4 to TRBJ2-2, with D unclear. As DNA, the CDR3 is TGTGCCAGCAGCTTGGGGGTAGGGAACACCGGGGAGCTGTTTTTT. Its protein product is CASSLGVGNTGELFF.